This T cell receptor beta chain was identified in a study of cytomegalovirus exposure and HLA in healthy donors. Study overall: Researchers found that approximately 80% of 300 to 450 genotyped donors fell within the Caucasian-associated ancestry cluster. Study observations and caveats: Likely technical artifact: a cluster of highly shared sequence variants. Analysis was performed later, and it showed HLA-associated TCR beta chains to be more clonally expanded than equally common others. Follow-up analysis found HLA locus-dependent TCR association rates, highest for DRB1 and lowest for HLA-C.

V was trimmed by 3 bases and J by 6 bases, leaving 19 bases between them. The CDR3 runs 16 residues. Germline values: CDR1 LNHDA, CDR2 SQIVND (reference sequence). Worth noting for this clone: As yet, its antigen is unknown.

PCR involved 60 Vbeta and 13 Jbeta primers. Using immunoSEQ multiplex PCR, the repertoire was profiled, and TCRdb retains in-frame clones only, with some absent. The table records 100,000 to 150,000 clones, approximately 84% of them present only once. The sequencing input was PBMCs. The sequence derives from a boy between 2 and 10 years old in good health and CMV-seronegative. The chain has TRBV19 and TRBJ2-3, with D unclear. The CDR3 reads CASSIPRGGTEDTQYF. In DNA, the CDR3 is TGTGCCAGTAGTATTCCACGCGGCGGTACTGAGGATACGCAGTATTTT.